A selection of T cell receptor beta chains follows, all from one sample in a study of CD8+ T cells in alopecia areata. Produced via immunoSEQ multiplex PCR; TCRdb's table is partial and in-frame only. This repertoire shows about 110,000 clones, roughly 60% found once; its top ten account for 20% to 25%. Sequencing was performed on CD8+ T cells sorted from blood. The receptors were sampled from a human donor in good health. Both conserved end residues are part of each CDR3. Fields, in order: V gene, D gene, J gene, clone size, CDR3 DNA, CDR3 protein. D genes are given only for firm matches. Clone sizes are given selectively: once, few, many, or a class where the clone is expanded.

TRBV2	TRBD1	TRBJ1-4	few	TGTGCCAGCAGTAACCGGGACAGGCTAAATGAAAAACTGTTTTTT	CASSNRDRLNEKLFF
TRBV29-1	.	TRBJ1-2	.	TGCAGCGTTGAGACAGATGGGAACTATGGCTACACCTTC	CSVETDGNYGYTF
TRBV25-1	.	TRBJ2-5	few	TGTGCCAGCAGTGAATATCTGGGGAGACAGCGCCAAGAGACCCAGTACTTC	CASSEYLGRQRQETQYF
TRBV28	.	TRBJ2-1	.	TGTGCCAGCACCATTATCTCTGGGGGGGAGCAGTTCTTC	CASTIISGGEQFF
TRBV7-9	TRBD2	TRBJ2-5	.	TGTGCCAGCAGCCCCTGGCTAACGGGGGGGCCCCAAGAGACCCAGTACTTC	CASSPWLTGGPQETQYF
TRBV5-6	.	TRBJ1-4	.	TGTGCCAGCAGCTTGGCCGTAGGAAATCGAGCCGAAAAACTGTTTTTT	CASSLAVGNRAEKLFF
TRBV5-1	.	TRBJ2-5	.	TGCGCCAGCAGCTTGTGGCAGCCGAAAGAGACCCAGTACTTC	CASSLWQPKETQYF
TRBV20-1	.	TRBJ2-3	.	TGCAGTGCTAGCGTCCCAGATACGCAGTATTTT	CSASVPDTQYF
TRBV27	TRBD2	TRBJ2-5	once	TGTGCCAGCAGCACGACACCGGGACTATTAGAGACCCAGTACTTC	CASSTTPGLLETQYF
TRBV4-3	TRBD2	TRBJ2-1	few	TGCGCCAGCAGCCAGACTAGACTAGCAGGAGACAATGAGCAGTTCTTC	CASSQTRLAGDNEQFF
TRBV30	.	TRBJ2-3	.	TGTGCCTGGAGTGTACCGGTCACAGATACGCAGTATTTT	CAWSVPVTDTQYF
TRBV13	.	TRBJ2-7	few	TGTGCCAGCAGCTTCCAAGGACGGTACTACGAGCAGTACTTC	CASSFQGRYYEQYF
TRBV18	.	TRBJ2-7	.	TGTGCCAGCTCACCACGTAAAGGGTTCTCCTACGAGCAGTACTTC	CASSPRKGFSYEQYF
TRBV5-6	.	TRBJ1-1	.	TGTGCCAGCAGGGAGCAGGGCGCCGGGGCTGAAGCTTTCTTT	CASREQGAGAEAFF
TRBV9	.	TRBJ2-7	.	TGTGCCAGCAGCGGATTAACCTACGAGCAGTACTTC	CASSGLTYEQYF
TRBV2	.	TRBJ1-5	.	TGTGCCAGCAGTGAATTTGTGGTTAGCAATCAGCCCCAGCATTTT	CASSEFVVSNQPQHF
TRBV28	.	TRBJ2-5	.	TGTGCCAGCAGTTTATTGGGCAGGGACCAAGAGACCCAGTACTTC	CASSLLGRDQETQYF
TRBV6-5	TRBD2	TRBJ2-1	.	TGTGCCAGCAGCGAAGGACTAGCGATCAATGAGCAGTTCTTC	CASSEGLAINEQFF
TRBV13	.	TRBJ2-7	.	TGTGCCAGCAGCCTTTCGGCGATAGGGCTTGAGGCTTCGCAGTACTTC	CASSLSAIGLEASQYF
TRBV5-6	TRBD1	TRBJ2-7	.	TGTGCCAGCAGCCTGGGACAGGGCAGTGCGTACGAGCAGTACTTC	CASSLGQGSAYEQYF
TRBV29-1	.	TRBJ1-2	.	TGCAGCGTGATGGACACCTATGGCTACACCTTC	CSVMDTYGYTF
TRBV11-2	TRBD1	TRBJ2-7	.	TGTGCCAGCAGCCTCCGGACAGGGGACTACGAGCAGTACTTC	CASSLRTGDYEQYF
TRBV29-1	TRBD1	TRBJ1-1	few	TGCAGCGTTTTACCGGGACAGGGACCGAACACTGAAGCTTTCTTT	CSVLPGQGPNTEAFF
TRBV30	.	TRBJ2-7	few	TGTGCCTGGAGTCGAGGGAACTACGAGCAGTACTTC	CAWSRGNYEQYF
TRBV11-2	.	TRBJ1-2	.	TGTGCCAGCAGCTACGAACCAGGAGCATCGGATGGCTACACCTTC	CASSYEPGASDGYTF
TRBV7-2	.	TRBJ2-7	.	TGTGCTTCGTCCGGTAGCTCCTACGAGCAGTACTTC	CASSGSSYEQYF
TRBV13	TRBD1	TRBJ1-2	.	TGTGCCAGCAGCTTAGGACCCCAGGGGGCCGGAGGCTACACCTTC	CASSLGPQGAGGYTF
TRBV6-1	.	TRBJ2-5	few	TGTGCCAGCCCGAGCGGAACCCAAGAGACCCAGTACTTC	CASPSGTQETQYF
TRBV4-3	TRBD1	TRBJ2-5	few	TGCGCCAGCAGCCAGACAACAGGGGAAGAAGAGACCCAGTACTTC	CASSQTTGEEETQYF
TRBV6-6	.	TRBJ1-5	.	TGTGCCAGCAGTTACTCGGCAGGGGTGGGGAGTCAGCCCCAGCATTTT	CASSYSAGVGSQPQHF
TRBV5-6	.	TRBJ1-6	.	TGTGCCAGCAGCTTGGCTGGATATAATTCACCCCTCCACTTT	CASSLAGYNSPLHF
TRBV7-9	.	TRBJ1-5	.	TGTGCCAGCAGCTTGGGTCGATCGGATCAGCCCCAGCATTTT	CASSLGRSDQPQHF
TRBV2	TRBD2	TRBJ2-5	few	TGTGCCAGCGGAGGTAGCGGGGGGGCCGGTCAGACCCAGTACTTC	CASGGSGGAGQTQYF
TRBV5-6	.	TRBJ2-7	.	TGTGCCAGCAGCTTCGGGGGCTCCTACGAGCAGTACTTC	CASSFGGSYEQYF
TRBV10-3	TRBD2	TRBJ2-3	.	TGTGCCATCAGTGTTCCGGGGGGACTGGCAGATACGCAGTATTTT	CAISVPGGLADTQYF
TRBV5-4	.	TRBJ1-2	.	TGTGCCAGCAGCTTCAATACGGCAGGGTCTTCCTATGGCTACACCTTC	CASSFNTAGSSYGYTF
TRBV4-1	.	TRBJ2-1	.	TGCGCCAGCAGCCAAGACCCACCAGACTACAATGAGCAGTTCTTC	CASSQDPPDYNEQFF